A single sample gave rise to the 8 T cell receptor beta chains below, sequenced in a study of CD8 T cells in Susac syndrome. RNA totalling 0.5 to 1 ug underwent reverse transcription with random hexamers. TCRdb called the immunoSEQ multiplex PCR reads again in MiXCR, with one record for every CDR3 protein. The sample lists some 450,000 distinct CDR3 sequences; around 85% were seen once. Sequences were obtained from CD8+ T cells from PBMCs. These receptors all come from a human donor with multiple sclerosis.

J is TRBJ1-5 and V is TRBV19; D is undetermined. V lost 5 bases, J lost 1 base, and 12 bases lay in between. CDR3 length equals 15 residues. CDR1 and CDR2 (germline): LNHDA, SQIVND (reference sequence). This CDR3 is CASSWGQLSNQPQHF. As DNA, the CDR3 is TGTGCCAGTAGTTGGGGTCAGCTCAGCAATCAGCCCCAGCATTTT.

This clonotype was found a few times. An end of the junction differs from the germline gene, which may be a read error. The chain employs TRBV4-1 and TRBJ1-1; 8 bases line up with TRBD1. Germline V gene lookup returns CDR1 MGHRA and CDR2 YSYEKL. This CDR3 spans 15 amino acids. The CDR3 DNA sequence: TGTGCCAGCCGCGACCAGGGGGCGCGGAACACTGAAGCTTTCTTT. Protein: CASRDQGARNTEAFF.

The V gene is TRBV7-8, the J gene TRBJ2-4, with TRBD2 as a possible D gene (5 bases). Trimming cost V 1 base and J 2 bases, with 18 bases left between them. The CDR3 loop spans 18 amino acids. CDR1 and CDR2 (germline): SGHVS, FQNEAQ. The CDR3 is CASSLGRVRVLTKNIQYF. In nucleotides, the CDR3 is TGTGCCAGCAGCTTAGGGAGAGTGAGGGTTTTAACCAAAAACATTCAGTACTTC.

DNA of the CDR3: TGTGCCAGCAGTTTCCCTCTCACAGGGTCCTACAATGAGCAGTTCTTC. It yields the protein CASSFPLTGSYNEQFF. This chain links TRBV28 with TRBJ2-1, with a tentative D call TRBD1 (6 bases). Germline V CDR1 and CDR2: MDHEN, SYDVKM. V was clipped by 3 bases and J by 1 base, with 13 bases between them. The CDR3 loop spans 16 amino acids.

The chain is built from TRBV6-5 and TRBJ2-1; 10 nucleotides agree with TRBD2. The germline V gene encodes CDR1 MNHEY and CDR2 SVGAGI. V shed 2 bases, J shed 3 bases, and the junction held 10 bases outside the gene matches. CDR3 size: 18 residues. The CDR3 sequence: CASSYATLGTSDYNEQFF. The CDR3 nucleotides are TGTGCCAGCAGTTACGCTACACTCGGGACTAGCGACTACAATGAGCAGTTCTTC.

CDR3: CASSTWTSGLYEQYF. The DNA for the CDR3 is TGTGCCAGTAGTACCTGGACTAGCGGACTCTACGAGCAGTACTTC. This rearrangement joins TRBV19 to TRBJ2-7; 10 nucleotides line up with TRBD2. The junction had 6 bases not matched to a gene; V was cut back by 4 bases and J by 3 bases. The CDR3 sequence is 15 residues long. From germline, CDR1 is LNHDA and CDR2 SQIVND (reference sequence). Filled out from reference TRBV19 and TRBJ2-7, the complete variable domain reads DGGITQSPKYLFRKEGQNVTLSCEQNLNHDAMYWYRQDPGQGLRLIYYSQIVNDFQKGDIAEGYSVSREKKESFPLTVTSAQKNPTAFYLCASSTWTSGLYEQYFGPGTRLTVT.

The V gene is TRBV30, the J gene TRBJ2-7; possibly TRBD2 for D (5 bases). Per the germline V gene, CDR1 is GTSNPN and CDR2 is SVGIG (reference sequence). V was cut by 0 bases and J by 4 bases, with 16 bases left in between. CDR3 length equals 15 residues. The chain's CDR3 is CAWSVTEAVGYEQYF. CDR3 DNA sequence: TGTGCCTGGAGTGTTACGGAGGCAGTCGGGTACGAGCAGTACTTC.

V is TRBV5-1 and J is TRBJ2-7; maybe TRBD1 (6 bases). CDR1 SGHRS and CDR2 YFSETQ come from the germline V gene. V was shortened by 3 bases and J by 0 bases, with 13 bases between the two germline ends. The CDR3 has 15 residues. The CDR3: CASSSFTGSSYEQYF. The CDR3, as DNA: TGCGCCAGCAGCTCATTCACAGGGAGCTCCTACGAGCAGTACTTC.